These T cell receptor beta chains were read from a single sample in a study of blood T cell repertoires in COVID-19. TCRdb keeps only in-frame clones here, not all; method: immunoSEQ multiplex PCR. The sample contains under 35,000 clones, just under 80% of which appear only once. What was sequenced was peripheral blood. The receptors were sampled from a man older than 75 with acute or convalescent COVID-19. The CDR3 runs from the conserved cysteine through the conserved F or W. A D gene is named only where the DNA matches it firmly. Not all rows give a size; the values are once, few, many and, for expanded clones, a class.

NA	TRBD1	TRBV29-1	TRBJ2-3	CSVNAGTGGIDTQYF	TGCAGCGTTAATGCCGGGACAGGGGGCATAGATACGCAGTATTTT
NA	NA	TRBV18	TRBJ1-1	CASSPGGSHTEAFF	TGTGCCAGCTCACCCGGAGGGAGTCATACTGAAGCTTTCTTT
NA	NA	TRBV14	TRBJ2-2	CASSPYTGELFF	TGTGCCAGCAGCCCATACACCGGGGAGCTGTTTTTT
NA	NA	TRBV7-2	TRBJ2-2	CASSFGTQGGELFF	TGTGCCAGCAGCTTCGGGACTCAGGGCGGGGAGCTGTTTTTT
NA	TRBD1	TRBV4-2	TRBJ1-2	CASGQGGTGYTF	TGTGCCAGCGGACAGGGCGGTACTGGCTACACCTTC
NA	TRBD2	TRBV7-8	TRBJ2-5	CASSLGPSGAHRTQYF	TGTGCCAGCAGCTTAGGTCCTAGCGGGGCTCACAGGACCCAGTACTTC
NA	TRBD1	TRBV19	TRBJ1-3	CASSHTGTVNLNTIYF	TGTGCCAGTAGTCATACCGGGACAGTTAACCTAAACACCATATATTTT
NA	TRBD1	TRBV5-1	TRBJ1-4	CASSLASRGASEKLFF	TGCGCCAGCAGCTTGGCGAGCAGGGGGGCTAGTGAAAAACTGTTTTTT
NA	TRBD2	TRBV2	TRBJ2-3	CASSELAGGTRTDTQYF	TGTGCCAGCAGTGAATTAGCGGGGGGAACCCGCACAGATACGCAGTATTTT
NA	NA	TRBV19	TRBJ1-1	CASSIQRGEAFF	TGTGCCAGTAGTATCCAACGGGGTGAAGCTTTCTTT
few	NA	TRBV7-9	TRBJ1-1	CASSLPGLQDEAFF	TGTGCCAGCAGCTTACCGGGACTCCAGGACGAAGCTTTCTTT
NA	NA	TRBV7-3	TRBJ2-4	CASSLDSHYKNIQYF	TGTGCCAGCAGCTTGGACAGTCACTACAAAAACATTCAGTACTTC
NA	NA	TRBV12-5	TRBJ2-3	CASGLGSSTDTQYF	TGTGCTAGTGGTTTGGGGAGTAGCACAGATACGCAGTATTTT
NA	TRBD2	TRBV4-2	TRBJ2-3	CASSQVTSGGTDTQYF	TGTGCCAGCAGCCAAGTTACTAGCGGGGGCACAGATACGCAGTATTTT
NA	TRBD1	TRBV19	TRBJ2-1	CASSIRTGTYNEQFF	TGTGCCAGTAGTATTAGGACAGGAACCTACAATGAGCAGTTCTTC
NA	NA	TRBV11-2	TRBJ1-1	CASSLDSTEAFF	TGTGCCAGCAGCCTCGACAGCACTGAAGCTTTCTTT
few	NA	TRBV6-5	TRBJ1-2	CASSVSETNYGYTF	TGTGCCAGCAGCGTGTCTGAGACTAACTATGGCTACACCTTC
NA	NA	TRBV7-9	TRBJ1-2	CASSLGQALGGYTF	TGTGCCAGCAGCTTAGGACAGGCCTTAGGGGGCTACACCTTC
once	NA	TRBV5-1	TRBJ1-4	CASSWNRNEKLFF	TGCGCCAGCAGCTGGAACAGGAATGAAAAACTGTTTTTT
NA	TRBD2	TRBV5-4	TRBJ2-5	CASSRGGQETQYF	TGTGCCAGCAGCCGGGGGGGGCAAGAGACCCAGTACTTC
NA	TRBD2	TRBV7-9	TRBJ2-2	CASSSRAGEATGELFF	TGTGCCAGCAGTTCGAGAGCGGGGGAGGCTACCGGGGAGCTGTTTTTT
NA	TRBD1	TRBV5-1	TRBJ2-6	CASSHPQGASGANVLTF	TGCGCCAGCAGCCACCCCCAGGGGGCGTCTGGGGCCAACGTCCTGACTTTC
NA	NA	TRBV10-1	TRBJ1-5	CASSERGRGNQPQHF	TGCGCCAGCAGTGAGCGGGGTCGGGGCAATCAGCCCCAGCATTTT
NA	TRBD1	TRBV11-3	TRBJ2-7	CASSLGQNYEQYF	TGTGCCAGCAGCTTGGGACAGAACTACGAGCAGTACTTC
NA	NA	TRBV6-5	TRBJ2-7	CASSPRGSVYEQYF	TGTGCCAGCAGTCCCAGGGGTAGCGTCTACGAGCAGTACTTC
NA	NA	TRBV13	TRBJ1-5	CASSSQRGPQHF	TGTGCCAGCAGCTCCCAAAGAGGGCCCCAGCATTTT
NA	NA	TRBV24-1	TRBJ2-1	CATSPQGNEQFF	TGTGCCACCAGCCCCCAGGGAAATGAGCAGTTCTTC
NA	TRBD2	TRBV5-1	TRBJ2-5	CASSSGLAGQETQYF	TGCGCCAGCAGCTCGGGACTAGCGGGGCAAGAGACCCAGTACTTC
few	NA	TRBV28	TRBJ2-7	CASSSTASYEQYF	TGTGCCAGCAGTAGTACAGCCTCCTACGAGCAGTACTTC
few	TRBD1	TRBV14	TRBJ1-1	CASSPSSLRHRGNTEAFF	TGTGCCAGCAGCCCCTCAAGCCTTCGTCACAGGGGCAACACTGAAGCTTTCTTT
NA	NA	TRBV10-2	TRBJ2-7	CASSPERAYSYEQYF	TGCGCCAGCAGTCCCGAGCGGGCTTACTCCTACGAGCAGTACTTC
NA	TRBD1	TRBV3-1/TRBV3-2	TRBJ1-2	CASSSRPLTGHGYTF	TGTGCCAGCAGCTCCCGCCCCTTGACAGGGCACGGCTACACCTTC
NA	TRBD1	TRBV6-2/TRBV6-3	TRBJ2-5	CASSYSGQGKETQYF	TGTGCCAGCAGTTACTCGGGACAGGGGAAAGAGACCCAGTACTTC
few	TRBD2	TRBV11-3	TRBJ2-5	CASSLEGGGSQETQYF	TGTGCCAGCAGCTTAGAAGGCGGGGGGTCCCAAGAGACCCAGTACTTC
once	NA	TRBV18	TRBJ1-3	CASSPTQGSGNTIYF	TGTGCCAGCTCACCAACACAGGGTTCTGGAAACACCATATATTTT
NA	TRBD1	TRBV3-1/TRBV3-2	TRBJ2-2	CASSPQMGQTNTGELFF	TGTGCCAGCAGCCCCCAGATGGGACAGACGAACACCGGGGAGCTGTTTTTT
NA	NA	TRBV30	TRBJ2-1	CAWSQTGNYNEQFF	TGTGCCTGGAGTCAAACAGGGAACTACAATGAGCAGTTCTTC
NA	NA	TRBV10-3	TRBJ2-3	CAINPAGATTDTQYF	TGTGCCATCAACCCTGCGGGGGCAACCACAGATACGCAGTATTTT
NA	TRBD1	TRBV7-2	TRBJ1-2	CASSLAGGTGYGYTF	TGTGCCAGCAGCTTAGCGGGAGGGACAGGCTATGGCTACACCTTC
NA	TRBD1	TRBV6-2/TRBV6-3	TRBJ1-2	CASSSNQGGNYGYTF	TGTGCCAGCAGTTCCAACCAGGGGGGTAACTATGGCTACACCTTC
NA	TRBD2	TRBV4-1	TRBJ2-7	CASSQESIGGGGNEQYF	TGCGCCAGCAGCCAAGAATCAATAGGCGGCGGGGGGAATGAGCAGTACTTC
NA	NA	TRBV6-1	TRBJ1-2	CASSEAYDRAYGYTF	TGTGCCAGCAGTGAAGCGTACGACAGAGCCTATGGCTACACCTTC
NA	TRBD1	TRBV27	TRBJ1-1	CASSPTGGRGNTEAFF	TGTGCCAGCAGTCCGACAGGGGGCCGGGGGAACACTGAAGCTTTCTTT
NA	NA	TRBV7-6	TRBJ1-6	CASSLDSSYNSPLHF	TGTGCCAGCAGCTTAGATAGCTCCTATAATTCACCCCTCCACTTT
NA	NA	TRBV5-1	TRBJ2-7	CASSTSGTDREQYF	TGCGCCAGCAGCACTTCCGGGACCGACAGGGAGCAGTACTTC